The present T cell receptor (beta chain) was sequenced within a study of shared clonotypes between healthy human individuals. Across several immunoSEQ plates, the genomic DNA of each subset was split evenly. Assay used: immunoSEQ multiplex PCR; TCRdb lists only in-frame clones, some missing. This sample has roughly 1 million clones, with approximately 80% found just once. A CD45RA+ naive subset and a CD45RA-negative memory subset were split from CD4+ cells. Points from the study as a whole: Naive CD4 clonotypes overlapped across several donors at roughly 4.5%. Memory subsets had estimated richness that was generally smaller than that of naive subsets.

Regarding this clone: Its antigen is as yet unknown.

Germline values: CDR1 SGHDT, CDR2 YYEEEE. The V end was cut by 2 bases, the J end by 6 bases, with 12 bases between. The length of the CDR3 is 14 residues. The TCR sequence derives from a man between 18 and 29 years old in good health. Some clones in this sample may be carry-over from other donors' samples. The rearrangement links TRBV5-6 to TRBJ2-4; the D gene is possibly TRBD1 (6 bases). Input material: memory CD4+ T cells from PBMCs. Sample subset: CD45RA-negative fraction. This chain's CDR3 is CASSFAGTRNIQYF. CDR3 DNA sequence: TGTGCCAGCAGCTTCGCCGGGACAAGAAACATTCAGTACTTC.